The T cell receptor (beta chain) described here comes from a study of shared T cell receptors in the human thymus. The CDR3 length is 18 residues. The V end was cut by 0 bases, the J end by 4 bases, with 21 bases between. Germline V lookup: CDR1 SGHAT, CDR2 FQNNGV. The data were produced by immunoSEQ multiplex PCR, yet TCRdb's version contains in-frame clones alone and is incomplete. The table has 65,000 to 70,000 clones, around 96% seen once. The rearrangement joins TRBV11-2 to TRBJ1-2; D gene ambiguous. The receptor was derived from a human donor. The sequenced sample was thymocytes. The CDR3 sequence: CASSLDRLQSLGSYGYTF. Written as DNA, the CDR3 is TGTGCCAGCAGCTTAGATCGTCTACAGTCCCTAGGATCCTATGGCTACACCTTC.